This TCR beta chain was observed in a study of blood T cell repertoires in COVID-19. Study summary: Samples came from the United States, Italy and Spain, spanning acute and convalescent COVID-19. Sources were T cells, B-cell-depleted T cells, or PBMCs; the material itself was cDNA or gDNA.

The germline gives CDR1 KGHSH, CDR2 LQKENI. This CDR3 contains 14 residues. V dropped 4 bases and J dropped 4 bases, with 13 bases sitting between them. Seattle enrolled patients during active infection and tracked them longitudinally. Per the original methods: Nucleated cell number was recorded as an estimate derived from reference gene primer amplification. Profiled with immunoSEQ multiplex PCR; TCRdb holds only in-frame clones, not every one. V and J calls and clone size come straight from that table; D and trimming were deduced from the DNA. The sample lists some 200,000 clones; roughly 80% were seen once.

The sequencing sample was made of peripheral blood. The TCR was taken from a woman in her seventies with COVID-19, enrolled during active disease. The chain is built from TRBV18 and TRBJ1-1, with no clear D. This chain's CDR3 is CASSRGPGSTEAFF. The CDR3 nucleotides read TGTGCCAGCTCACGTGGTCCGGGAAGCACTGAAGCTTTCTTT.